This record looks at one T cell receptor (beta chain) sequence and its context. Its cognate antigen is unknown. These data originate in a study of OX40 agonist ivuxolimab in advanced cancers. About the study: Averaging roughly 60 years in age, with a range of roughly 20 to 90, the cohort was more than 75% male. Study conclusions and caveats: Antigen specificity of clonally expanded peripheral T cells was not established.

Sequencing used immunoSEQ multiplex PCR; TCRdb keeps in-frame clones, though not all of them. Of about 66,000 clones in the sample, 85% are singletons; the top ten hold less than 5%. The germline CDR1 and CDR2 sequences are SGHAT and FQNNGV. The CDR3 loop spans 17 amino acids. V gave up 5 bases and J gave up 4 bases, with 21 bases separating them. The chain has TRBV11-2 and TRBJ2-1; TRBD1 or TRBD2 may be the D gene (5 bases each). This clonotype originated in an adult with an advanced solid tumor such as melanoma, head and neck, liver or kidney cancer. Source: CD4+ or CD8+ T cells sorted from blood, taken in a trial of the OX40 agonist ivuxolimab. The CDR3 DNA sequence: TGTGCCAGCAGCCAAATTTGGGGGATTTACCCGTACAATGAGCAGTTCTTC. Amino acids: CASSQIWGIYPYNEQFF.